The 23 T cell receptor beta chains listed next were all sequenced from one sample in a study of shared clonotypes between healthy human individuals. Measured with immunoSEQ multiplex PCR; TCRdb has only the in-frame clones, and not every one. This table has over 2 million clones, roughly 90% appearing once. The sequencing sample was made of naive CD4+ T cells from PBMCs. The subset was: CD45RA+ positively selected. These receptors were obtained from a man younger than 35 in good health. Some clones in this sample may be carry-over from other donors' samples.

The table lists this clone with a count of one. The V gene is TRBV28, the J gene TRBJ2-7; TRBD1 agrees at 7 bases. This CDR3 is 14 amino acids long. Per germline, CDR1 MDHEN and CDR2 SYDVKM. V lost 7 bases and J lost 0; bases outside the gene matches: 6. DNA of the CDR3: TGTGCCAGCACCTTATGGGACAGCTCCTACGAGCAGTACTTC. Translation gives CASTLWDSSYEQYF.

This clone was observed once. This chain links TRBV27 with TRBJ2-7; 8 nucleotides match TRBD1. The CDR3 contains 12 residues. J was trimmed by 7 bases and V by 5 bases; bases with no gene match: 4. Germline CDR1 and CDR2: MNHEY and SMNVEV (reference sequence). The CDR3 nucleotides read TGTGCCAGCAGTCGGACAGGGTGGGAGCAGTACTTC. Translating it yields CASSRTGWEQYF.

The chain combines TRBV9 with TRBJ2-7, with 12 bases that match TRBD2. The CDR3 is made up of 14 amino acids. The trim removed 2 bases at V and 6 bases at J, leaving 3 bases unmatched. Germline V CDR1 and CDR2: SGDLS, YYNGEE. CDR3 in DNA: TGTGCCAGCAGCGTGACTAGCGGGAGTTCCGAGCAGTACTTC. This gives the protein CASSVTSGSSEQYF.

This chain uses TRBV9 with TRBJ2-7; D remains ambiguous. Germline V gene sequence: CDR1 SGDLS, CDR2 YYNGEE. V lost 1 base and J lost 0, with 11 bases in between. The CDR3 is 15 amino acids. CDR3 sequence (DNA): TGTGCCAGCAGCGTATCTGTCGGCAGCTCCTACGAGCAGTACTTC. Amino acids: CASSVSVGSSYEQYF. The full variable domain, in which reference TRBV9 and TRBJ2-7 provide the parts outside the CDR3, is DSGVTQTPKHLITATGQRVTLRCSPRSGDLSVYWYQQSLDQGLQFLIQYYNGEERAKGNILERFSAQQFPDLHSELNLSSLELGDSALYFCASSVSVGSSYEQYFGPGTRLTVT.

The chain has TRBV11-3 and TRBJ1-1, with D unclear. V was pared by 4 bases and J by 1 base, with 10 bases between. CDR1 and CDR2 (germline): SGHNT, YENEEA. The CDR3 contains 14 residues. The CDR3 nucleotides read TGTGCCAGCAGCTCTTCTGCTTCGAACACTGAAGCTTTCTTT. It codes for CASSSSASNTEAFF.

With regard to this clone: The identical CDR3 is also encoded by other nucleotide sequences in the sample. The CDR3 bases are TGTGCCAGCAGCTTAGATACCTATGGCTACACCTTC. Translated: CASSLDTYGYTF. This chain connects TRBV7-2 to TRBJ1-2, with D uncertain. The CDR3 is made up of 12 amino acids. Germline V lookup: CDR1 SGHTA, CDR2 FQGNSA. The germline V and J ends were trimmed by 1 base and 4 bases, with 4 bases remaining between them.

In the case of this clone: The identical CDR3 is also encoded by other nucleotide sequences in the sample. The genes are TRBV29-1 and TRBJ1-1, with D possibly TRBD1 on 5 matching bases. CDR3 length: 14 residues. Trimming shortened V by 4 bases and J by 1 base, and 13 bases separated the two germline ends. CDR1 and CDR2 from the germline V gene are SQVTM and ANQGSEA. The CDR3 protein is CSVVGRQGNTEAFF. CDR3 DNA sequence: TGCAGCGTTGTTGGGCGTCAGGGGAACACTGAAGCTTTCTTT.

There are a few counts of this clone. The V and J genes are TRBV10-3 and TRBJ1-1; D gene unclear. Trimming left V 4 bases short and J 2 bases short, with 11 bases between. The CDR3 has 14 residues. Germline V CDR1 and CDR2: ENHRY, SYGVKD. The CDR3 coding sequence is TGTGCCATCAGTGTGGAACAGACTAACACTGAAGCTTTCTTT. This sequence encodes CAISVEQTNTEAFF.

The CDR3 reads CASSDSTGTGSYNEQFF. DNA of the CDR3: TGTGCCAGTAGTGATTCGACCGGGACAGGGTCCTACAATGAGCAGTTCTTC. This chain joins TRBV19 and TRBJ2-1, with TRBD1 matching 9 bases. With 5 bases clipped from V and 1 base from J, the junction kept 9 bases outside the gene matches. The CDR3 contains 17 residues. CDR1 and CDR2 from the germline V gene are LNHDA and SQIVND (reference sequence).

The rearrangement links TRBV7-8 to TRBJ2-6; 7 bases agree with TRBD1. This CDR3 comprises 18 residues. Losses at the gene ends were 5 bases for V and 0 bases for J; bases not matched to a gene: 10. Germline CDR1 is SGHVS and CDR2 is FQNEAQ. The CDR3 sequence is CASSLRDRSYSGANVLTF. CDR3 nucleotide sequence: TGTGCCAGCAGCCTCCGGGACAGATCCTACTCTGGGGCCAACGTCCTGACTTTC.

This chain links TRBV11-3 with TRBJ2-1; weak D call: TRBD1 (5 bases). In germline, CDR1 is SGHNT, CDR2 YENEEA. The CDR3 contains 15 residues. V was cut by 2 bases and J by 2 bases, with 10 bases left in between. The CDR3 sequence is CASSLQGAPYNEQFF. The CDR3 coding sequence is TGTGCCAGCAGCTTACAGGGTGCGCCCTACAATGAGCAGTTCTTC.

J is TRBJ1-6 and V is TRBV5-6; D is possibly TRBD1 (5 bases). The CDR3 consists of 15 residues. Germline values: CDR1 SGHDT, CDR2 YYEEEE. V was clipped by 7 bases and J by 5 bases, with 16 bases between them. The CDR3 region is CASGARGSNNSPLHF. CDR3 sequence (DNA): TGTGCCAGCGGCGCCCGGGGCTCGAATAATTCACCCCTCCACTTT.

The J gene is TRBJ2-1, the V gene TRBV10-2; D is undetermined. Germline CDR1 and CDR2: WSHSY and SAAADI. The CDR3 sequence is 15 residues long. V shed 3 bases and J shed 2 bases, with 11 bases lying between them. The DNA for the CDR3 is TGCGCCAGCAGTGATGTCTCCCTCCCCTACAATGAGCAGTTCTTC. This translates into CASSDVSLPYNEQFF.

The chain employs TRBV5-1 and TRBJ2-1; D is undetermined. This CDR3 is built from 15 residues. Trimming took 4 bases from V and 0 from J, leaving 11 bases between them. CDR1 and CDR2 (germline): SGHRS, YFSETQ. The DNA of the CDR3 is TGCGCCAGCAGCATTACAGTGAACTCCTACAATGAGCAGTTCTTC. This sequence encodes CASSITVNSYNEQFF.

The genes are TRBV7-9 and TRBJ1-5; 8 nucleotides line up with TRBD1. The germline V gene encodes CDR1 SEHNR and CDR2 FQNEAQ (reference sequence). The CDR3 contains 15 residues. V trimming: 5 bases; J trimming: 5 bases; junction bases outside the gene matches: 8. CDR3 sequence reads: CASSQGQGGDQPQHF. For the CDR3, the DNA is TGTGCCAGCAGCCAAGGACAGGGAGGTGATCAGCCCCAGCATTTT.

This clone was counted a few times. The V gene is TRBV5-4, the J gene TRBJ1-1; D is unresolved. Germline CDR1 and CDR2: SGHNT and YYREEE (reference sequence). Trimming took off 0 bases at V and 8 bases at J, with 8 bases between the two ends. The CDR3 runs to 12 residues. The DNA for the CDR3 is TGTGCCAGCAGCTTGGCCGCGGCCGAAGCTTTCTTT. It translates to CASSLAAAEAFF. The variable domain in full, with the rest retrieved from reference TRBV5-4 and TRBJ1-1, is ETGVTQSPTHLIKTRGQQVTLRCSSQSGHNTVSWYQQALGQGPQFIFQYYREEENGRGNFPPRFSGLQFPNYSSELNVNALELDDSALYLCASSLAAAEAFFGQGTRLTVV.

The gene calls are TRBV5-1 and TRBJ1-1; 7 bases map to TRBD1. V lost 1 base and J lost 1; bases outside the gene matches: 7. The CDR3 spans 16 residues. Germline lookup yields CDR1 SGHRS and CDR2 YFSETQ. The CDR3 coding sequence is TGCGCCAGCAGCTTGCCTCGGACAGGTGGGAACACTGAAGCTTTCTTT. Translation: CASSLPRTGGNTEAFF. The variable domain in full, completed from reference TRBV5-1 and TRBJ1-1, reads KAGVTQTPRYLIKTRGQQVTLSCSPISGHRSVSWYQQTPGQGLQFLFEYFSETQRNKGNFPGRFSGRQFSNSRSEMNVSTLELGDSALYLCASSLPRTGGNTEAFFGQGTRLTVV.

The chain employs TRBV29-1 and TRBJ2-1; TRBD2 matches at 12 bases. CDR1 SQVTM and CDR2 ANQGSEA come from the germline V gene. The CDR3 extends over 13 amino acids. V lost 5 bases to trimming and J lost 6 bases; unmatched junction nucleotides: 2. Here the CDR3 DNA reads TGCAGCGTTCCACTAGCGGGGGGCAATGAGCAGTTCTTC. Its protein product is CSVPLAGGNEQFF.

The V and J genes are TRBV7-8 and TRBJ2-5; D gene ambiguous. Germline V gene data show CDR1 as SGHVS and CDR2 as FQNEAQ. This CDR3 is built from 15 residues. V gave up 2 bases and J gave up 5 bases, with 15 bases separating them. CDR3 DNA sequence: TGTGCCAGCAGCTTAATGGGCCGGGCAGCGGAGACCCAGTACTTC. Protein sequence: CASSLMGRAAETQYF.

This rearrangement joins TRBV18 to TRBJ1-2; D is unresolved. The germline V gene encodes CDR1 KGHSH and CDR2 LQKENI. Trimming left V 0 bases short and J 4 bases short, with 12 bases between. The CDR3 totals 15 residues. CDR3 sequence (DNA): TGTGCCAGCTCACCACCTTTAACGGGGATCTATGGCTACACCTTC. Protein sequence: CASSPPLTGIYGYTF. Variable domain in full (rest from reference TRBV18 and TRBJ1-2): NAGVMQNPRHLVRRRGQEARLRCSPMKGHSHVYWYRQLPEEGLKFMVYLQKENIIDESGMPKERFSAEFPKEGPSILRIQQVVRGDSAAYFCASSPPLTGIYGYTFGSGTRLTVV.

The chain links TRBV9 to TRBJ1-1; D gene ambiguous. There are 15 residues in the CDR3. V was trimmed by 0 bases and J by 1 base, leaving 10 bases between them. In germline, CDR1 is SGDLS, CDR2 YYNGEE. As DNA, the CDR3 is TGTGCCAGCAGCGTAGAGGAGCAGCGGAACACTGAAGCTTTCTTT. This translates into CASSVEEQRNTEAFF.

The CDR3, as DNA: TGCGCCAGCAGCTTGAGGGGGCAGGGTTTGGATACGCAGTATTTT. The encoded protein is CASSLRGQGLDTQYF. The chain is built from TRBV5-1 and TRBJ2-3, with 7 bases matching TRBD1. The ends lost 1 base at V and 6 bases at J; junction bases unmatched: 8. Germline V CDR1 and CDR2: SGHRS, YFSETQ. CDR3 length: 15 residues.

The chain combines TRBV7-2 with TRBJ2-7; 9 nucleotides match TRBD1. The length of the CDR3 is 15 residues. V lost 2 bases, J lost 6 bases, and 8 bases stayed unmatched. Germline lookup yields CDR1 SGHTA and CDR2 FQGNSA. The CDR3 region is CASSLTGTGWSEQYF. The CDR3 nucleotides read TGTGCCAGCAGCTTAACCGGGACAGGGTGGTCCGAGCAGTACTTC.